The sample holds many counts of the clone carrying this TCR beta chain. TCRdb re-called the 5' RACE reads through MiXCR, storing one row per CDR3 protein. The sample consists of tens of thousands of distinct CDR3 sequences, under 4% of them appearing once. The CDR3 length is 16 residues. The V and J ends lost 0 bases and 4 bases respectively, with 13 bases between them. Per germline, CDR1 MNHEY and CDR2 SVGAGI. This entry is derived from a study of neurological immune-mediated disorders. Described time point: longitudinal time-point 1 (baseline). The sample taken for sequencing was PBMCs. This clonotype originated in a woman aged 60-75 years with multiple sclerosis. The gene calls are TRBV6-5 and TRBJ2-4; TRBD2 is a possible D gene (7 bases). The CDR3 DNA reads TGTGCCAGCAGTTACTCGGGGGGGCCGACAAAAAACATTCAGTACTTC. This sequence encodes CASSYSGGPTKNIQYF.